These 9 T cell receptor beta chains originate from one sample sequenced in a study of beta chain features in type 1 diabetes (dated by TCRdb to 2016 to 2018). Receptors were amplified or captured by the immunoSEQ multiplex PCR assay. All of the isolated RNA was reverse transcribed with the High Capacity cDNA Reverse Transcription Kit, so expressed TCRB transcripts were sequenced. Sourced from immuneACCESS, this table was stored by TCRdb with only in-frame sequences that have V and J called. A share of the clones is absent; for the studies checked, an unresolved V gene accounts for under half, and the remainder has no known explanation. The sample data list fewer than 150,000 clones, and 6.9% of these were observed just once. The ten top clones hold under 1.5% of the sample. Input material: central memory CD4+ T cells from blood. Source of these receptors: a woman aged 30 to 39 in good health.

This clone has a count of ten or more. This chain uses TRBV4-3 with TRBJ2-1; 7 bases are a match to TRBD1. Germline lookup yields CDR1 LGHNA and CDR2 YSLEER. Unmatched junction bases numbered 3, after V lost 3 bases and J lost 4 bases. The CDR3 consists of 14 residues. This chain's CDR3 is CASSQTGKYNEQFF. As DNA, the CDR3 is TGCGCCAGCAGCCAGACAGGGAAGTACAATGAGCAGTTCTTC.

This chain links TRBV6-5 with TRBJ2-1, with D maybe TRBD1 (6 bases). Germline CDR1 and CDR2: MNHEY and SVGAGI. The CDR3 covers 14 residues. The ends were cut back, 2 bases at V and 8 bases at J, with 13 bases in the middle. Written as DNA, the CDR3 is TGTGCCAGCAGTTACGACAGCAGGGGATATGAGCAGTTCTTC. This sequence encodes CASSYDSRGYEQFF.

This chain joins TRBV7-3 and TRBJ2-5, with D possibly being TRBD1 (6 bases). V lost 2 bases and J 5 bases, leaving 15 bases between the germline ends. The CDR3 totals 15 residues. Germline CDR1 SGHTA, CDR2 FQGTGA. CDR3 nucleotides: TGTGCCAGCAGCTTATCCCCTAGCCAGGGGGAGACCCAGTACTTC. Translating gives CASSLSPSQGETQYF.

This clone was picked up many times. The chain has TRBV29-1 and TRBJ2-1; possible D gene TRBD2, 5 bases. There are 16 residues in the CDR3. CDR1 is SQVTM, CDR2 ANQGSEA, per germline. Trimming pared 7 bases from V and 6 bases from J, leaving 25 bases between. The CDR3 loop is CSATTSGNLGGNEQFF. CDR3 coding DNA: TGCAGCGCTACCACCTCCGGGAACTTAGGTGGCAATGAGCAGTTCTTC.

The table lists this clone with a few counts. For the CDR3, the DNA is TGTGCCAGCAGTAACCTGATCAGGGCAGGAAGGACTGAAGCTTTCTTT. It translates to CASSNLIRAGRTEAFF. The chain joins TRBV6-6 to TRBJ1-1; possibly TRBD1 for D (5 bases). The germline V gene encodes CDR1 MNHNY and CDR2 SVGAGI (reference sequence). V was clipped by 5 bases and J by 5 bases, with 21 bases between them. The CDR3 loop spans 16 amino acids.

V is TRBV6-5 and J is TRBJ2-7; D uncertain. Germline loops: CDR1 MNHEY, CDR2 SVGAGI. This CDR3 has 13 residues. Deletions cut 4 bases from V and 5 bases from J, with 12 bases between. For the CDR3, the DNA is TGTGCCAGCAGTTCCCCCTCAGGCCACGAGCAGTACTTC. Its protein product is CASSSPSGHEQYF.

This clone was observed a handful of times. The CDR3 DNA reads as TGCGCCAGCAGCCGACGGACTAGCGGGAACGACAATGAGCAGTTCTTC. This encodes CASSRRTSGNDNEQFF. This rearrangement joins TRBV4-3 to TRBJ2-1; 12 bases are a match to TRBD2. The germline CDR1 and CDR2 sequences are LGHNA and YSLEER. The V and J ends lost 4 bases and 5 bases, in that order; junction bases with no gene match: 6. This CDR3 contains 16 residues.

V usage is TRBV27 and J usage is TRBJ1-1; possibly TRBD1 for D (5 bases). The CDR3 consists of 17 residues. Germline assignment: CDR1 MNHEY and CDR2 SMNVEV (reference sequence). The ends were cut back, 0 bases at V and 0 bases at J, with 14 bases in the middle. The CDR3 is CASSLSGRRGMNTEAFF. For the CDR3, the DNA is TGTGCCAGCAGTTTATCGGGGCGGCGGGGAATGAACACTGAAGCTTTCTTT.

This clone was recorded a few times. The chain is built from TRBV29-1 and TRBJ2-7; D is perhaps TRBD2 (5 bases). CDR1 is SQVTM and CDR2 is ANQGSEA in the germline V gene. Trimming removed 2 bases at V and 5 bases at J, with 10 bases between. The length of the CDR3 is 12 residues. CDR3 loop: CSVEKGRHEQYF. The CDR3 nucleotides read TGCAGCGTTGAAAAAGGGAGACACGAGCAGTACTTC.